A selection of T cell receptor beta chains follows, all from one sample in a study of blood T cell repertoires in COVID-19. The repertoire was sequenced with immunoSEQ multiplex PCR; TCRdb's copy has only in-frame clones and lacks some. The table records about 140,000 clones, about nine tenths of them present only once. Sequences were obtained from PBMCs or T cells enriched from blood (not recorded which). These receptor sequences come from a man aged 55 to 69 who had recovered from COVID-19. Each CDR3 is given with its conserved first and last residue. D genes are given only for firm matches. Clone size is not always given. Where it is, it says once, few, many or a class for expanded clones.

J gene: TRBJ2-5
D gene: TRBD2
clone size: NA
V gene: TRBV2
CDR3 protein: CASLRRGGGETQYF
CDR3 DNA: TGTGCCAGCCTTCGGAGGGGCGGGGGGGAGACCCAGTACTTC

J gene: TRBJ2-1
D gene: TRBD2
clone size: NA
V gene: TRBV27
CDR3 protein: CASSLRGTSGNHEQFF
CDR3 DNA: TGTGCCAGCAGTTTACGCGGGACTAGCGGGAACCATGAGCAGTTCTTC

J gene: TRBJ1-1
D gene: NA
clone size: NA
V gene: TRBV19
CDR3 protein: CASSISAEAFF
CDR3 DNA: TGTGCCAGTAGTATTTCTGCTGAAGCTTTCTTT

J gene: TRBJ1-2
D gene: TRBD1
clone size: NA
V gene: TRBV5-1
CDR3 protein: CASSPGTGNGYTF
CDR3 DNA: TGCGCCAGCAGCCCCGGGACAGGGAACGGCTACACCTTC

J gene: TRBJ1-2
D gene: TRBD1
clone size: few
V gene: TRBV28
CDR3 protein: CASVRQGGVKNGYTF
CDR3 DNA: TGTGCCAGCGTCCGACAGGGGGGGGTGAAGAATGGCTACACCTTC

J gene: TRBJ2-2
D gene: NA
clone size: large
V gene: TRBV19
CDR3 protein: CASSIREFGELFF
CDR3 DNA: TGTGCCAGTAGTATTCGGGAGTTCGGGGAGCTGTTTTTT

J gene: TRBJ1-2
D gene: NA
clone size: NA
V gene: TRBV5-1
CDR3 protein: CASSLGAGNYGYTF
CDR3 DNA: TGCGCCAGCAGCTTGGGGGCGGGGAACTATGGCTACACCTTC

J gene: TRBJ2-5
D gene: TRBD1
clone size: NA
V gene: TRBV5-1
CDR3 protein: CASRDREGETQYF
CDR3 DNA: TGCGCCAGTCGGGACAGAGAGGGAGAGACCCAGTACTTC

J gene: TRBJ2-1
D gene: NA
clone size: NA
V gene: TRBV19
CDR3 protein: CASSGAAYNEQFF
CDR3 DNA: TGTGCCAGTTCAGGAGCGGCCTACAATGAGCAGTTCTTC

J gene: TRBJ2-2
D gene: NA
clone size: NA
V gene: TRBV5-1
CDR3 protein: CASSPTGINTGELFF
CDR3 DNA: TGCGCCAGCAGCCCCACAGGGATTAACACCGGGGAGCTGTTTTTT

J gene: TRBJ2-5
D gene: NA
clone size: NA
V gene: TRBV6-5
CDR3 protein: CASSYDGEETQYF
CDR3 DNA: TGTGCCAGCAGTTACGACGGGGAAGAGACCCAGTACTTC

J gene: TRBJ1-1
D gene: NA
clone size: once
V gene: TRBV2
CDR3 protein: CASSDEGANTEAFF
CDR3 DNA: TGTGCCAGCAGTGACGAGGGCGCGAACACTGAAGCTTTCTTT

J gene: TRBJ1-4
D gene: NA
clone size: NA
V gene: TRBV18
CDR3 protein: CASSPPGGHNEKLFF
CDR3 DNA: TGTGCCAGCTCACCACCGGGAGGTCACAATGAAAAACTGTTTTTT

J gene: TRBJ2-7
D gene: NA
clone size: NA
V gene: TRBV21-1
CDR3 protein: CASSTRGWRGPYEQYF
CDR3 DNA: TGTGCCAGCAGCACACGAGGGTGGAGGGGGCCCTACGAGCAGTACTTC

J gene: TRBJ1-2
D gene: NA
clone size: NA
V gene: TRBV16
CDR3 protein: CASSPSTGYYGYTF
CDR3 DNA: TGTGCCAGCAGCCCCTCCACAGGGTACTATGGCTACACCTTC

J gene: TRBJ2-1
D gene: NA
clone size: NA
V gene: TRBV4-1
CDR3 protein: CASNRGSFNEQFF
CDR3 DNA: TGCGCCAGCAACCGGGGTTCGTTCAATGAGCAGTTCTTC

J gene: TRBJ2-7
D gene: NA
clone size: NA
V gene: TRBV3-1/TRBV3-2
CDR3 protein: CASSLVYYEQYF
CDR3 DNA: TGTGCCAGCAGCCTCGTATACTACGAGCAGTACTTC

J gene: TRBJ1-2
D gene: NA
clone size: NA
V gene: TRBV9
CDR3 protein: CASSVGANYGYTF
CDR3 DNA: TGTGCCAGCAGCGTAGGAGCTAACTATGGCTACACCTTC

J gene: TRBJ2-1
D gene: TRBD2
clone size: NA
V gene: TRBV10-3
CDR3 protein: CAISESNVLAGEWGEQFF
CDR3 DNA: TGTGCCATCAGTGAGTCCAATGTTTTAGCGGGGGAGTGGGGTGAGCAGTTCTTC

J gene: TRBJ2-1
D gene: TRBD2
clone size: NA
V gene: TRBV19
CDR3 protein: CASSILAGYNEQFF
CDR3 DNA: TGTGCCAGTAGTATCCTAGCGGGGTACAATGAGCAGTTCTTC

J gene: TRBJ2-4
D gene: NA
clone size: NA
V gene: TRBV28
CDR3 protein: CASSSSRGSSSGIQYF
CDR3 DNA: TGTGCCAGCAGTTCTTCCCGGGGGAGTTCGTCGGGCATTCAGTACTTC

J gene: TRBJ1-5
D gene: NA
clone size: NA
V gene: TRBV28
CDR3 protein: CASSLSGAAQHF
CDR3 DNA: TGTGCCAGCAGTTTAAGCGGGGCGGCCCAGCATTTT

J gene: TRBJ2-7
D gene: TRBD2
clone size: NA
V gene: TRBV11-2
CDR3 protein: CASSISGSTYEQYF
CDR3 DNA: TGTGCCAGCAGCATTAGCGGGAGTACCTACGAGCAGTACTTC

J gene: TRBJ2-7
D gene: NA
clone size: NA
V gene: TRBV10-3
CDR3 protein: CATVSGFEQYF
CDR3 DNA: TGTGCCACCGTTAGCGGCTTCGAGCAGTACTTC

J gene: TRBJ2-1
D gene: NA
clone size: NA
V gene: TRBV6-5
CDR3 protein: CASSRASYNEQFF
CDR3 DNA: TGTGCCAGCAGCAGGGCCTCCTACAATGAGCAGTTCTTC

J gene: TRBJ2-3
D gene: NA
clone size: NA
V gene: TRBV5-4
CDR3 protein: CASSFQLDMSTDTQYF
CDR3 DNA: TGTGCCAGCAGCTTCCAGCTGGACATGAGCACAGATACGCAGTATTTT

J gene: TRBJ2-2
D gene: NA
clone size: NA
V gene: TRBV24-1
CDR3 protein: CATLEQYTGELFF
CDR3 DNA: TGTGCCACCTTGGAACAGTACACCGGGGAGCTGTTTTTT

J gene: TRBJ2-2
D gene: TRBD2
clone size: NA
V gene: TRBV28
CDR3 protein: CASTPAGGLRTGELFF
CDR3 DNA: TGTGCCAGCACCCCAGCGGGGGGGCTCAGGACCGGGGAGCTGTTTTTT

J gene: TRBJ2-7
D gene: NA
clone size: NA
V gene: TRBV5-6
CDR3 protein: CASSLASYEQYF
CDR3 DNA: TGTGCCAGCAGCTTGGCATCCTACGAGCAGTACTTC

J gene: TRBJ2-7
D gene: TRBD2
clone size: NA
V gene: TRBV7-2
CDR3 protein: CASSPRTSGRSYEQYF
CDR3 DNA: TGTGCCAGCAGCCCCAGGACTAGCGGGCGCTCCTACGAGCAGTACTTC

J gene: TRBJ2-5
D gene: TRBD1
clone size: NA
V gene: TRBV7-6
CDR3 protein: CASRTGEAAQYF
CDR3 DNA: TGTGCCAGCAGAACAGGGGAAGCGGCCCAGTACTTC

J gene: TRBJ2-5
D gene: TRBD1
clone size: NA
V gene: TRBV15
CDR3 protein: CATSRNTGVSETQYF
CDR3 DNA: TGTGCCACCAGCAGAAATACAGGGGTGAGCGAGACCCAGTACTTC

J gene: TRBJ2-2
D gene: TRBD2
clone size: NA
V gene: TRBV2
CDR3 protein: CASSSPGLASNTGELFF
CDR3 DNA: TGTGCCAGCAGTTCCCCGGGACTAGCGTCTAACACCGGGGAGCTGTTTTTT

J gene: TRBJ2-1
D gene: TRBD2
clone size: NA
V gene: TRBV9
CDR3 protein: CASSVGGRALGSYNEQFF
CDR3 DNA: TGTGCCAGCAGCGTTGGAGGGAGGGCCCTCGGCTCCTACAATGAGCAGTTCTTC

J gene: TRBJ1-2
D gene: NA
clone size: once
V gene: TRBV15
CDR3 protein: CATSRGGSNYGYTF
CDR3 DNA: TGTGCCACCAGCAGAGGAGGATCTAACTATGGCTACACCTTC

J gene: TRBJ2-2
D gene: NA
clone size: NA
V gene: TRBV6-1
CDR3 protein: CASSEAGGSGGELFF
CDR3 DNA: TGTGCCAGCAGTGAAGCCGGAGGGTCCGGCGGGGAGCTGTTTTTT

J gene: TRBJ2-2
D gene: NA
clone size: NA
V gene: TRBV2
CDR3 protein: CASSPSNTGELFF
CDR3 DNA: TGTGCCAGCAGTCCTAGTAACACCGGGGAGCTGTTTTTT

J gene: TRBJ1-5
D gene: NA
clone size: NA
V gene: TRBV3-1/TRBV3-2
CDR3 protein: CASSLSGDGQPQHF
CDR3 DNA: TGTGCCAGCAGCCTCTCAGGGGACGGTCAGCCCCAGCATTTT

J gene: TRBJ2-5
D gene: NA
clone size: NA
V gene: TRBV19
CDR3 protein: CASSVGVKETQYF
CDR3 DNA: TGTGCCAGTAGTGTCGGGGTCAAAGAGACCCAGTACTTC

J gene: TRBJ1-4
D gene: TRBD1
clone size: once
V gene: TRBV7-2
CDR3 protein: CASSPTGAGSNEKLFF
CDR3 DNA: TGTGCCAGCAGCCCCACAGGGGCCGGGTCTAATGAAAAACTGTTTTTT

J gene: TRBJ2-7
D gene: TRBD2
clone size: NA
V gene: TRBV2
CDR3 protein: CASRSGTSDGEYF
CDR3 DNA: TGTGCCAGCAGGTCCGGGACTAGCGACGGGGAGTACTTC

J gene: TRBJ2-7
D gene: TRBD2
clone size: NA
V gene: TRBV18
CDR3 protein: CASSLTSGSHEQYF
CDR3 DNA: TGTGCCAGCTCACTTACTAGCGGGAGCCACGAGCAGTACTTC

J gene: TRBJ1-1
D gene: TRBD1
clone size: NA
V gene: TRBV19
CDR3 protein: CASSIRQGAEAFF
CDR3 DNA: TGTGCCAGTAGTATCAGACAGGGGGCTGAAGCTTTCTTT

J gene: TRBJ2-1
D gene: TRBD2
clone size: NA
V gene: TRBV2
CDR3 protein: CASRATSGGALEQFF
CDR3 DNA: TGTGCCAGCAGGGCGACTAGCGGGGGGGCCTTGGAGCAGTTCTTC

J gene: TRBJ1-4
D gene: TRBD1
clone size: NA
V gene: TRBV5-1
CDR3 protein: CASSLRQGSNEKLFF
CDR3 DNA: TGCGCCAGCAGCTTGAGACAGGGATCTAATGAAAAACTGTTTTTT

J gene: TRBJ2-5
D gene: NA
clone size: NA
V gene: TRBV12-3/TRBV12-4
CDR3 protein: CASSKRETQYF
CDR3 DNA: TGTGCCAGCAGCAAACGGGAGACCCAGTACTTC

J gene: TRBJ1-3
D gene: TRBD1
clone size: NA
V gene: TRBV28
CDR3 protein: CASSLTGGPGNTIYF
CDR3 DNA: TGTGCCAGCAGCCTGACAGGGGGCCCTGGAAACACCATATATTTT

J gene: TRBJ2-7
D gene: NA
clone size: few
V gene: TRBV4-2
CDR3 protein: CASSQEYNSYEQYF
CDR3 DNA: TGTGCCAGCAGCCAAGAGTACAACTCCTACGAGCAGTACTTC

J gene: TRBJ1-1
D gene: NA
clone size: NA
V gene: TRBV5-4
CDR3 protein: CASSLTPGWYTEAFF
CDR3 DNA: TGTGCCAGCAGCTTGACTCCAGGGTGGTACACTGAAGCTTTCTTT

J gene: TRBJ1-2
D gene: NA
clone size: few
V gene: TRBV21-1
CDR3 protein: CASIGQPNYGYTF
CDR3 DNA: TGTGCCAGCATCGGACAGCCTAACTATGGCTACACCTTC

J gene: TRBJ2-7
D gene: NA
clone size: NA
V gene: TRBV5-1
CDR3 protein: CASSLTYSYEQYF
CDR3 DNA: TGCGCCAGCAGCCTAACTTACTCCTACGAGCAGTACTTC

J gene: TRBJ2-3
D gene: TRBD2
clone size: NA
V gene: TRBV29-1
CDR3 protein: CSVENPLAGGTDTQYF
CDR3 DNA: TGCAGCGTTGAAAACCCACTAGCGGGAGGGACAGATACGCAGTATTTT

J gene: TRBJ2-7
D gene: TRBD2
clone size: NA
V gene: TRBV5-4
CDR3 protein: CASSYAGGNIHEQYF
CDR3 DNA: TGTGCCAGCAGCTATGCGGGAGGGAATATCCACGAGCAGTACTTC